The entry that follows covers one T cell receptor (beta chain) sequence. Its target antigen remains unknown. Per-nucleotide qualities are absent, and no much larger clonotype sits a single base away. Donors were healthy HIV-negative adults with no recently reported acute infections or vaccinations. Every donor was a Caucasian adult residing in Nashville, Tennessee, USA. CD4+ T cells were enriched by magnetic negative selection, after which naive cells were positively selected on CD45RA and the negative fraction was taken as the memory subset. After blood collection by leukapheresis, PBMCs were isolated using Ficoll-Histopaque density gradient centrifugation and then cryopreserved in the vapor phase of liquid nitrogen. Purity and quantity of every magnetically sorted T cell population were checked by analytical flow cytometry. Genomic DNA was isolated from each sorted fraction and quantified by UV absorbance on a Nanodrop 2000c.

The V end loses 6 bases and the J end loses 4 bases, and a stretch of 15 bases separates them. Its CDR3 holds 15 amino acids, cysteine through phenylalanine. Just the 45-base CDR3 DNA is kept, in frame starting at base 1. CDR1 and CDR2, looked up from the germline V gene, are SNHLY and FYNNEI. Using the deep immunoSEQ assay, multiplex PCR amplified TCR CDR3 regions from genomic DNA. Extracted genomic DNA from each cell subset was distributed evenly across all wells of several immunoSEQ 96-well plates, and each plate was treated as a replicate. Each replicate PCR for sorted subsets received roughly 0.2 ug genomic DNA, equal to around 32,000 T cell genomes. Purified libraries were quantified with a Qubit 3.0 fluorometer, sized on a Bioanalyzer 2100, and re-quantified with the KAPA Library Quantification kit. A separate single-read 150-cycle Illumina NextSeq 550 flow cell was used to sequence each immunoSEQ 96-well plate. In the original analysis: Because the immunoSEQ output included only junctional sequences and no quality scores, the filtering could not be the same as the filtering used for full-length reads. Sequences were annotated with PyIR, a Python wrapper for IgBLAST v1.9, and V/J genes and CDR3 were assigned using IMGT germline references. Reads were filtered out if the reads had weak V/J assignments (E-value above 1e-6), no CDR3, stop codons, out-of-frame junctions, or ambiguous translated residues. V3J clonotypes were defined by identical inferred V gene, J gene, and CDR3 amino acid sequence. Percentage overlap between repertoires was calculated by dividing the number of shared unique clonotypes by the size of the smaller repertoire. Richness of each repertoire was evaluated using RTK rarefaction, the Chao1 estimator, and Recon v2.1 estimates of unobserved clonotypes. Generation probabilities were computed with OLGA for all TCRbeta clonotypes obtained by the gDNA method from several donors. Here the immuneACCESS table is served through TCRdb, limited to in-frame sequences with V and J called. Missing clones are a known gap in these copies; in checked studies unresolved V genes cover under half, and the rest lacks a known reason. V and J calls and clone size are copied from that table; D and trimming were computed from the DNA. Recorded for this sample are more than 2,000,000 clones; 90% to 95% of them occurred a single time. Roughly 0.13% of the sample goes to the ten largest clones.

The entry originates in a study of shared clonotypes between healthy human individuals (TCRdb year 2020). Study-wide context: A couple of women and three men aged 18 to 49 years were included in the cohort. Blood TCR repertoires of five healthy adults were deeply sequenced to estimate repertoire size and the extent of clonotype sharing between individuals. To increase sequencing depth and limit assay-specific biases, different laboratories used diverse techniques to prepare libraries and sequence TCR repertoires. For each donor, CD4 naive and CD4 memory were each run on three plates, CD8 naive on two plates, and CD8 memory on one plate. Leukapheresis yielded between about 0.94 and 8.9 billion PBMCs per donor. Paper-wide results and their limitations: Incomplete sequencing was indicated by rarefaction of sorted-subset datasets, despite the large sequencing depth. Around 5% of naive CD4, 3% to 3.5% of naive CD8, around 2.3% of memory CD4, and roughly 0.4% of memory CD8 clonotypes were shared across several donors. Naive subsets generally had larger estimated clonotype richness than memory subsets did. Higher generation probabilities were observed for clonotypes shared by all four sorted-subset donors than for non-shared clonotypes. Sampling was limited to blood, and TCR repertoires in tissue likely differ from TCR repertoires in blood. Pairwise subsampling indicated that sequencing depth was expected to affect the degree of clonotype sharing among donors. The genetic and exposure-history diversity represented was limited by the small number of donors.

The rearrangement joined TRBV2 to TRBJ2-2; a tentative D match to TRBD2 spans 6 bases. The source of this sequence is a man aged 18 to 35 in good health. Specimen: naive CD4+ T cells sorted from blood. The cell subset or site label corresponds to: CD45RA+ positively selected. The bases read TGTGCCAGCAGAGACGGAGGGTGGGGCACCGGGGAGCTGTTTTTT. Translated, this is CASRDGGWGTGELFF.